Each of the 15 T cell receptor beta chains below was sequenced from the same sample in a study of Ad26.COV2.S vaccination and SARS-CoV-2 variants. Profiled with immunoSEQ multiplex PCR; TCRdb holds only in-frame clones, not every one. The sample shows roughly 100,000 clones, 80% of them seen only once. The sample was peripheral blood, taken after recovery from COVID-19. Source of these receptors: a human donor who had recovered from COVID-19.

The chain has TRBV19 and TRBJ2-2; no clear D gene. Trimming left V 5 bases short and J 4 bases short, with 8 bases between. This CDR3 is built from 13 residues. Germline loops: CDR1 LNHDA, CDR2 SQIVND (reference sequence). The CDR3 region is CASSLRTTGELFF. DNA of the CDR3: TGTGCCAGTAGTCTGAGGACCACCGGGGAGCTGTTTTTT.

The V call is TRBV28, the J call TRBJ2-1; 8 nucleotides line up with TRBD2. CDR1 is MDHEN and CDR2 is SYDVKM in the germline V gene. V trimming: 4 bases; J trimming: 0 bases; junction bases outside the gene matches: 5. This CDR3 has 16 amino acids. In nucleotides, the CDR3 is TGTGCCAGCAGTTCCACGGGAGGGGGCTCCTACAATGAGCAGTTCTTC. Its protein is CASSSTGGGSYNEQFF. The full variable domain, completed using reference TRBV28 and TRBJ2-1, is DVKVTQSSRYLVKRTGEKVFLECVQDMDHENMFWYRQDPGLGLRLIYFSYDVKMKEKGDIPEGYSVSREKKERFSLILESASTNQTSMYLCASSSTGGGSYNEQFFGPGTRLTVL.

This chain connects TRBV7-6 to TRBJ2-7; 7 nucleotides match TRBD1. Germline values: CDR1 SGHVS, CDR2 FNYEAQ. The CDR3 has 15 residues. V was clipped by 4 bases and J by 3 bases; unmatched bases: 9. In DNA form, the CDR3 reads TGTGCCAGCAGCTCTAGACAGGGTTTAGGCTACGAGCAGTACTTC. Protein sequence: CASSSRQGLGYEQYF.

CDR3 in amino acids: CSVEVGQGADTQYF. The CDR3 DNA reads as TGCAGCGTTGAAGTTGGTCAGGGCGCAGATACGCAGTATTTT. The V gene is TRBV29-1, the J gene TRBJ2-3, with D possibly TRBD1 on 5 matching bases. V lost 1 base and J 4 bases, leaving 12 bases between the germline ends. Germline V lookup: CDR1 SQVTM, CDR2 ANQGSEA. This CDR3 has 14 residues.

The chain couples TRBV4-1 to TRBJ1-1; the D is unclear. V was trimmed by 2 bases and J by 3 bases, leaving 10 bases between them. Germline CDR1 reads MGHRA; CDR2 reads YSYEKL. The length of the CDR3 is 14 residues. CDR3 region: CASSQLWEYTEAFF. The DNA of the CDR3 is TGCGCCAGCAGCCAACTTTGGGAGTACACTGAAGCTTTCTTT.

This chain's CDR3 is CASSQGPSSGELFF. The CDR3 coding sequence is TGTGCCAGCAGCCAAGGACCCTCCTCCGGGGAGCTGTTTTTT. The chain employs TRBV14 and TRBJ2-2; D is ambiguous. V lost 1 base, J lost 6 bases, and 9 bases lay in between. Germline V gene lookup returns CDR1 SGHDN and CDR2 FVKESK. The length of the CDR3 is 14 residues. Drawing the rest from reference TRBV14 and TRBJ2-2, the complete variable domain is EAGVTQFPSHSVIEKGQTVTLRCDPISGHDNLYWYRRVMGKEIKFLLHFVKESKQDESGMPNNRFLAERTGGTYSTLKVQPAELEDSGVYFCASSQGPSSGELFFGEGSRLTVL.

The V gene is TRBV18, the J gene TRBJ1-2; 12 bases match TRBD1. There are 15 residues in the CDR3. Trimming removed 3 bases from V and 5 bases from J; junction bases left unmatched: 4. The germline V gene encodes CDR1 KGHSH and CDR2 LQKENI. Here the CDR3 reads CASSPPGQGAYGYTF. As DNA, the CDR3 is TGTGCCAGCTCACCTCCGGGACAGGGGGCTTATGGCTACACCTTC.

The rearrangement uses TRBV6-5 and TRBJ1-5; no reliable D call. This CDR3 is 13 amino acids long. Looked up from germline, CDR1 is MNHEY and CDR2 is SVGAGI. Trimming took 6 bases from V and 0 from J, leaving 6 bases between them. The chain's CDR3 is CASRTLSNQPQHF. Written as DNA, the CDR3 is TGTGCCAGCAGGACACTTAGCAATCAGCCCCAGCATTTT.

The chain has TRBV4-3 and TRBJ1-5; D is unresolved. Trimming shortened V by 0 bases and J by 4 bases, and 4 bases separated the two germline ends. The CDR3 contains 13 residues. Germline values: CDR1 LGHNA, CDR2 YSLEER. CDR3 sequence reads: CASSQDRNQPQHF. DNA for the CDR3: TGCGCCAGCAGCCAAGATCGTAATCAGCCCCAGCATTTT.

The rearrangement uses TRBV2 and TRBJ2-3, with 9 nucleotides matching TRBD2. Trimming cost V 11 bases and J 7 bases; bases outside gene matches: 16. The length of the CDR3 is 15 residues. Germline CDR1 SNHLY, CDR2 FYNNEI. CDR3 nucleotides: TGTGCCGGTCGGAAGGGCGGGGGGGTCGCAAATACGCAGTATTTT. Its translation is CAGRKGGGVANTQYF.

The chain employs TRBV6-2 or TRBV6-3 and TRBJ1-3, with a possible D match to TRBD1 (6 bases). Trimming cost V 6 bases and J 0 bases, with 12 bases left between them. CDR3 length: 15 amino acids. Germline V gives CDR1 MNHEY, CDR2 SVGEGT. CDR3 in DNA: TGTGCCAGCAGCGTTGGACAGTTCTCTGGAAACACCATATATTTT. Protein sequence: CASSVGQFSGNTIYF.

This clone appeared a few times. The chain is built from TRBV6-2 or TRBV6-3 and TRBJ2-1; TRBD1 matches 11 bases. CDR3 length equals 16 residues. Germline V lookup: CDR1 MNHEY, CDR2 SVGEGT. The V segment lost 5 bases and the J segment 8 bases; nucleotides outside the gene matches: 11. The CDR3 nucleotides are TGTGCCAGCAGTAGGCCCTGGGACAGGGGGTTCGATGAGCAGTTCTTC. Protein product: CASSRPWDRGFDEQFF.

The V gene is TRBV11-2, the J gene TRBJ2-1; no reliable D call. The CDR3 has 16 residues. Germline V lookup: CDR1 SGHAT, CDR2 FQNNGV. Trimming stripped 5 bases from V and 0 bases from J, with 14 bases between. CDR3 sequence reads: CASSLRLSFSYNEQFF. The CDR3 DNA is TGTGCCAGCAGCCTTAGACTCTCATTCTCCTACAATGAGCAGTTCTTC.

The rearrangement joins TRBV14 to TRBJ1-2; 8 bases align to TRBD1. V was pared by 0 bases and J by 8 bases, with 2 bases of the junction left unmatched. Germline CDR1 SGHDN, CDR2 FVKESK. The CDR3 extends over 13 amino acids. CDR3: CASSQDQGAGYTF. The CDR3 DNA follows: TGTGCCAGCAGCCAAGATCAGGGGGCCGGCTACACCTTC.

This clone occurred a few times. The V call is TRBV6-2 or TRBV6-3, the J call TRBJ2-6; no definite D call. Between the trimmed V and J ends, which lost 5 bases and 4 bases, there was a span of 9 bases. Germline-derived CDR1 and CDR2 are MNHEY and SVGEGT. The CDR3 has 14 residues. The CDR3 here is CASSPSAGANVLTF. The CDR3 DNA reads TGTGCCAGCAGTCCCTCTGCCGGGGCCAACGTCCTGACTTTC.